One sample yielded the 20 T cell receptor beta chains listed below, sequenced in a study of blood T cell repertoires in COVID-19. Using immunoSEQ multiplex PCR, the repertoire was profiled, and TCRdb retains in-frame clones only, with some absent. The top ten clones hold more than 0.75% of a sample with 250,000 to 350,000 clones, roughly 90% of them seen once. Sequencing used peripheral blood. Every receptor here comes from a man younger than 40 with acute or convalescent COVID-19.

The chain joins TRBV20-1 to TRBJ2-2; tentatively, D is TRBD1 (6 bases). In germline, CDR1 is DFQATT, CDR2 SNEGSKA (reference sequence). The V and J ends lost 3 bases and 1 base respectively, with 12 bases between them. This CDR3 spans 15 amino acids. The CDR3 coding sequence is TGCAGTGCTAGTCCTGGACAGCTGAACACCGGGGAGCTGTTTTTT. Amino acid sequence: CSASPGQLNTGELFF.

The rearrangement links TRBV6-5 to TRBJ1-1; the match to TRBD1 covers 8 bases. Trimming cost V 2 bases and J 6 bases; bases outside gene matches: 5. The CDR3 has 14 amino acids. Germline assignment: CDR1 MNHEY and CDR2 SVGAGI. CDR3 sequence (DNA): TGTGCCAGCAGTTACAGGGCAGGGGGCCCTGAAGCTTTCTTT. Its protein is CASSYRAGGPEAFF.

This chain joins TRBV19 and TRBJ2-7, with 10 bases identical to TRBD1. V lost 9 bases, J lost 2 bases, and 7 bases stayed unmatched. Per germline, CDR1 LNHDA and CDR2 SQIVND (reference sequence). CDR3 length: 14 residues. CDR3 residues: CASRLGTGAYEQYF. For the CDR3, the DNA is TGTGCCAGCCGATTGGGGACAGGGGCCTACGAGCAGTACTTC.

The chain employs TRBV28 and TRBJ2-3; D is undetermined. Trimming pared 2 bases from V and 5 bases from J, leaving 8 bases between. Germline CDR1 and CDR2: MDHEN and SYDVKM. The CDR3 has 13 amino acids. This CDR3 reads CASSLQILDTQYF. In nucleotides, the CDR3 is TGTGCCAGCAGTTTACAGATCCTAGATACGCAGTATTTT. Using reference TRBV28 and TRBJ2-3 for the parts outside the CDR3, the full variable domain is DVKVTQSSRYLVKRTGEKVFLECVQDMDHENMFWYRQDPGLGLRLIYFSYDVKMKEKGDIPEGYSVSREKKERFSLILESASTNQTSMYLCASSLQILDTQYFGPGTRLTVL.

Concerning this clone itself: The junction and the germline gene differ at one end; a read error may be behind it. The chain has TRBV5-5 and TRBJ1-3, with 12 nucleotides matching TRBD1. The CDR3 has 16 amino acids. The germline CDR1 and CDR2 sequences are SGHKS and YYEKEE (reference sequence). CDR3 protein: CASSLGQGASGNTIYF. The DNA for the CDR3 is TGTGCCAGCAGTTTGGGACAGGGGGCTTCTGGAAACACCATATATTTT.

The V and J genes are TRBV14 and TRBJ2-7; D remains unclear. Trimming stripped 0 bases from V and 5 bases from J, with 20 bases between. Germline assignment: CDR1 SGHDN and CDR2 FVKESK. The CDR3 has 17 residues. The CDR3: CASSQDLPSATSNEQYF. The CDR3 DNA follows: TGTGCCAGCAGCCAAGATCTTCCTTCTGCCACCAGTAACGAGCAGTACTTC.

This chain uses TRBV3-1 (or the pseudogene TRBV3-2) with TRBJ1-2; 11 bases map to TRBD1. With V trimmed by 7 bases and J by 7 bases, 11 bases remained unmatched. Per the germline V gene, CDR1 is LGHDT and CDR2 is YNNKEL (reference sequence). The CDR3 runs to 15 residues. The CDR3 DNA reads TGTGCCAGCAACAATAATGGACAGGGGGCCTTTGGCTACACCTTC. As protein: CASNNNGQGAFGYTF.

The rearrangement uses TRBV3-1 (or the pseudogene TRBV3-2) and TRBJ2-7; 13 bases map to TRBD2. J lost 0 bases, V lost 0 bases, and 8 bases had no gene match. Germline CDR1 LGHDT, CDR2 YNNKEL (reference sequence). This CDR3 is 19 amino acids long. CDR3 DNA sequence: TGTGCCAGCAGCCAAGATAGGACTAGCGGGGGAGCACTCTCCTACGAGCAGTACTTC. Translated: CASSQDRTSGGALSYEQYF.

The chain combines TRBV2 with TRBJ2-5; D perhaps matches TRBD2 (5 bases). This CDR3 contains 11 residues. The germline V gene has CDR1 SNHLY and CDR2 FYNNEI. Trimming left V 7 bases short and J 7 bases short, with 10 bases between. The CDR3 DNA follows: TGTGCCAGCACTGCGGGCCGGACCCAGTACTTC. Its translation is CASTAGRTQYF.

The V and J genes are TRBV6-5 and TRBJ2-3, with 13 bases aligning to TRBD2. CDR1 is MNHEY and CDR2 is SVGAGI in the germline V gene. The CDR3 is 15 residues long. J lost 6 bases, V lost 4 bases, and 4 bases had no gene match. This chain's CDR3 is CASSSLAGGLDTQYF. Here the CDR3 DNA reads TGTGCCAGCAGTTCACTAGCGGGGGGGCTGGATACGCAGTATTTT.

The genes are TRBV2 and TRBJ1-4; 8 bases map to TRBD1. Germline-derived CDR1 and CDR2 are SNHLY and FYNNEI. CDR3 size: 14 residues. Trimming took 6 bases from V and 8 from J; bases not matched to a gene: 8. The DNA of the CDR3 is TGTGCCAGCAGCGCGGGACAGGTTAGGGAAAAACTGTTTTTT. Translated, it gives CASSAGQVREKLFF. Full variable domain (rest looked up from reference TRBV2 and TRBJ1-4): EPEVTQTPSHQVTQMGQEVILRCVPISNHLYFYWYRQILGQKVEFLVSFYNNEISEKSEIFDDQFSVERPDGSNFTLKIRSTKLEDSAMYFCASSAGQVREKLFFGSGTQLSVL.

V is TRBV5-1 and J is TRBJ1-1, with 8 bases aligning to TRBD1. With 2 bases clipped from V and 3 bases from J, the junction kept 3 bases outside the gene matches. Germline-derived CDR1 and CDR2 are SGHRS and YFSETQ. CDR3 length: 14 residues. The CDR3: CASSFSTGDTEAFF. CDR3 nucleotides: TGCGCCAGCAGCTTCTCGACAGGGGACACTGAAGCTTTCTTT.

This clone appeared a few times. The chain recombines TRBV29-1 with TRBJ1-2; weak D call: TRBD1 (5 bases). The CDR3 contains 11 residues. Looked up from germline, CDR1 is SQVTM and CDR2 is ANQGSEA. Trimming took off 6 bases at V and 4 bases at J, with 9 bases between the two ends. The chain's CDR3 is CSVRQGYGYTF. The CDR3 DNA reads TGCAGCGTCCGGCAGGGCTATGGCTACACCTTC.

This rearrangement joins TRBV28 to TRBJ2-2, with D perhaps TRBD2 (5 bases). Per germline, CDR1 MDHEN and CDR2 SYDVKM. Trimming removed 3 bases at V and 5 bases at J, with 7 bases between. The CDR3 is made up of 13 amino acids. CDR3 sequence: CASSLWRTGELFF. Here the CDR3 DNA reads TGTGCCAGCAGTTTGTGGAGGACCGGGGAGCTGTTTTTT.

V usage is TRBV28 and J usage is TRBJ1-6, with a weak D call TRBD1 (6 bases). V was clipped by 3 bases and J by 7 bases, with 16 bases between them. CDR3 length: 16 amino acids. Germline CDR1 reads MDHEN; CDR2 reads SYDVKM. The CDR3 region is CASSFRTVKMNSPLHF. For the CDR3, the DNA is TGTGCCAGCAGTTTCCGGACAGTAAAGATGAATTCACCCCTCCACTTT.

J is TRBJ1-1 and V is TRBV29-1; TRBD1 matches at 7 bases. This CDR3 is built from 11 residues. J was trimmed by 8 bases and V by 7 bases; bases with no gene match: 7. Germline-derived CDR1 and CDR2 are SQVTM and ANQGSEA. CDR3 protein: CSAGTALEAFF. CDR3 DNA: TGCAGCGCCGGGACAGCCTTGGAAGCTTTCTTT.

The V and J genes are TRBV2 and TRBJ2-2, with D perhaps matching TRBD1 (6 bases). The V end lost 3 bases, the J end lost 5 bases, and 10 bases lay between the germline ends. Looked up from germline, CDR1 is SNHLY and CDR2 is FYNNEI. This CDR3 is 14 amino acids long. In DNA form, the CDR3 reads TGTGCCAGCAGTGACAGGGGTGGGACCGGGGAGCTGTTTTTT. Encoded protein: CASSDRGGTGELFF.

The V and J genes are TRBV28 and TRBJ1-2; D possibly corresponds to TRBD1 (5 bases). Germline V gives CDR1 MDHEN, CDR2 SYDVKM. Trimming removed 5 bases at V and 4 bases at J, with 5 bases between. CDR3 size: 11 residues. The CDR3 DNA reads as TGTGCCAGCAGTCAGGGCTATGGCTACACCTTC. Its translation is CASSQGYGYTF.

This chain connects TRBV15 to TRBJ1-1, with 7 bases that match TRBD1. The CDR3 sequence is 14 residues long. J lost 5 bases, V lost 2 bases, and 5 bases had no gene match. Germline CDR1 reads LNHNV; CDR2 reads YYDKDF (reference sequence). CDR3: CATSRHRGGTEAFF. DNA for the CDR3: TGTGCCACCAGCAGACACAGGGGTGGGACTGAAGCTTTCTTT.

The V gene is TRBV3-1 (or the pseudogene TRBV3-2), the J gene TRBJ1-1, with D maybe TRBD1 (6 bases). Trimming stripped 1 base from V and 3 bases from J, with 12 bases between. Germline lookup yields CDR1 LGHDT and CDR2 YNNKEL (reference sequence). This CDR3 comprises 15 residues. CDR3 bases: TGTGCCAGCAGCCAAGGTCCTCAGGGGTACACTGAAGCTTTCTTT. It encodes CASSQGPQGYTEAFF.